This is a list of T cell receptor beta chains from one sample in a study of immune evolution from preneoplasia to lung adenocarcinoma. TCRdb's table, derived via immunoSEQ multiplex PCR, lists solely in-frame clones and lacks some. There are some 6,000 clones in the sample; around 79% occur only once, and less than 25% lies in the top ten. Sequencing was performed on FFPE adjacent normal lung tissue. The source of these receptors is a person between 60 and 80 years old with lung adenocarcinoma. CDR3s include the opening cysteine and the closing phenylalanine or tryptophan. A D gene is named only where the DNA matches it firmly. The size of a clone is reported for some rows only, either as once, few or many, or as a class for expanded clones.

>once|TRBV6-6|.|TRBJ1-2
CASSGSVLGGARGYTF
TGTGCCAGCAGTGGATCCGTCTTGGGGGGGGCTAGGGGCTACACCTTC
>few|TRBV6-6|.|TRBJ1-5
CASSDRGGNQPQHF
TGTGCCAGCAGCGATAGGGGAGGCAATCAGCCCCAGCATTTT
>.|TRBV28|.|TRBJ1-2
CASSVSYYGYTF
TGTGCCAGCTCAGTTTCGTATTATGGCTACACCTTC
>.|TRBV15|.|TRBJ1-4
CATSRDVGGEKLFF
TGTGCCACCAGCAGAGATGTGGGCGGCGAAAAACTGTTTTTT
>.|TRBV2|.|TRBJ1-2
CASSEGGASGYTF
TGTGCCAGCAGTGAAGGGGGCGCGTCTGGCTACACCTTC
>once|TRBV2|.|TRBJ2-7
CASSIRTDEQYF
TGTGCCAGCAGTATCAGGACAGACGAGCAGTACTTC
>.|TRBV7-3|.|TRBJ1-6
CASSLTGSFSPLHF
TGTGCCAGCAGCTTAACAGGGAGTTTTTCACCCCTCCACTTT
>.|TRBV19|.|TRBJ2-7
CASSIRTESEQYF
TGTGCCAGTAGTATTAGGACTGAGAGCGAGCAGTACTTC
>.|TRBV5-6|.|TRBJ1-4
CASSLLDGVKGEKLFF
TGTGCCAGCAGCCTGTTGGACGGCGTAAAGGGTGAAAAACTGTTTTTT
>.|TRBV6-1|.|TRBJ1-1
CASLPGRNTEAFF
TGTGCCAGCCTTCCTGGGCGAAACACTGAAGCTTTCTTT
>.|TRBV12-5|.|TRBJ2-1
CASGLSPGLPIF
TGTGCTAGTGGTTTGTCTCCGGGACTCCCGATCTTC
>.|TRBV7-2|.|TRBJ1-6
CASSLVKRTSGNSPLHF
TGTGCCAGCAGCTTAGTAAAAAGGACAAGCGGAAATTCACCCCTCCACTTT
>.|TRBV18|.|TRBJ2-7
CASSRIYRDSVYEQYF
TGTGCCAGCTCACGGATTTACCGGGACTCCGTCTACGAGCAGTACTTC
>.|TRBV28|.|TRBJ1-2
CASSLFGEARYGYTF
TGTGCCAGCAGTTTATTCGGGGAAGCTAGGTATGGCTACACCTTC
>.|TRBV27|.|TRBJ1-3
CASSPRDYSNTIYF
TGTGCCAGCAGTCCCCGGGACTACTCAAACACCATATATTTT
>.|TRBV28|TRBD2|TRBJ2-7
CASSWEGTYEQYF
TGTGCCAGCAGCTGGGAGGGAACCTACGAGCAGTACTTC
>.|TRBV30|.|TRBJ1-2
CAWSLFYGYTF
TGTGCCTGGAGTCTCTTCTATGGCTACACCTTC
>.|TRBV29-1|.|TRBJ2-7
CSAEGQRREQYF
TGCAGCGCCGAAGGACAGCGTCGCGAGCAGTACTTC
>.|TRBV5-6|TRBD2|TRBJ2-1
CASSLFASGRNHEQFF
TGTGCCAGCAGCTTGTTTGCTAGCGGGAGGAACCATGAGCAGTTCTTC
>.|TRBV11-2|.|TRBJ1-4
CASSLGVLNEKLFF
TGTGCCAGCAGCTTAGGGGTCTTGAATGAAAAACTGTTTTTT
>.|TRBV4-1|TRBD1|TRBJ1-1
CASSQEGQGGEAFF
TGCGCCAGCAGCCAGGAGGGACAGGGGGGTGAAGCTTTCTTT
>.|TRBV9|TRBD1|TRBJ1-2
CASSRQGVGYTF
TGTGCCAGCAGCAGACAGGGGGTTGGCTACACCTTC
>.|TRBV6-1|.|TRBJ2-3
CASSGQSGADTQYF
TGTGCCAGCAGCGGACAGTCGGGCGCAGATACGCAGTATTTT